These 28 T cell receptor beta chains originate from one sample sequenced in a study of high-grade serous ovarian cancer treatment subgroups. Profiling relied on immunoSEQ multiplex PCR, and the TCRdb table lists in-frame clones only, not all of them. The sample has approximately 40,000 clones; approximately 80% are singletons. Tumor samples were taken before definitive surgery or chemotherapy. The specimen was tumor tissue. These receptors originate from a human donor with high-grade serous ovarian cancer.

The J gene is TRBJ2-7, the V gene TRBV29-1; unclear D gene. The DNA end lines up better with TRBJ2-5; the J call may be wrong. The CDR3 length is 11 residues. CDR1 and CDR2 from the germline V gene are SQVTM and ANQGSEA. DNA of the CDR3: TGCAGCGTTGCATTAGGGGAGACCCAGTACTTC. It codes for CSVALGETQYF.

This rearrangement joins TRBV6-5 to TRBJ1-1; D is ambiguous. Germline V gene lookup returns CDR1 MNHEY and CDR2 SVGAGI. Between the trimmed V and J ends, which lost 2 bases and 0 bases, there was a span of 7 bases. This CDR3 has 14 residues. The CDR3 is CASSYGGLNTEAFF. The DNA of the CDR3 is TGTGCCAGCAGTTACGGCGGCTTGAACACTGAAGCTTTCTTT.

The chain combines TRBV11-3 with TRBJ2-1; 10 bases map to TRBD1. Germline V CDR1 and CDR2: SGHNT, YENEEA. The V segment lost 5 bases and the J segment 8 bases; nucleotides outside the gene matches: 9. The CDR3 sequence is 15 residues long. CDR3 nucleotide sequence: TGTGCCAGCAGCCCGGGGACAGGGGCGAGGTATGAGCAGTTCTTC. Its protein is CASSPGTGARYEQFF.

This chain uses TRBV27 with TRBJ2-7, with D maybe TRBD2 (6 bases). The CDR3 sequence is 13 residues long. In germline, CDR1 is MNHEY, CDR2 SMNVEV (reference sequence). V was pared by 8 bases and J by 1 base, with 12 bases between. The CDR3 loop reads CASSVGRSYEQYF. The DNA of the CDR3 is TGTGCCAGCTCTGTCGGGAGATCCTACGAGCAGTACTTC.

This chain links TRBV29-1 with TRBJ1-6; D perhaps matches TRBD1 (5 bases). CDR1 and CDR2 from the germline V gene are SQVTM and ANQGSEA. This CDR3 comprises 13 residues. The ends were cut back, 7 bases at V and 8 bases at J, with 15 bases in the middle. The CDR3 reads CSAGAGLDSPLHF. In DNA, the CDR3 is TGCAGCGCCGGGGCAGGGTTGGATTCACCCCTCCACTTT.

J is TRBJ1-5 and V is TRBV7-2; D call uncertain. Germline V gene data show CDR1 as SGHTA and CDR2 as FQGNSA. CDR3 length: 13 residues. V lost 5 bases and J 5 bases, leaving 10 bases between the germline ends. In DNA form, the CDR3 reads TGTGCCAGCAGCATTAATAGGGATCAGCCCCAGCATTTT. This sequence encodes CASSINRDQPQHF.

This clone was found a few times. The V gene is TRBV27, the J gene TRBJ2-3; D ambiguous. V was cut by 10 bases and J by 2 bases, with 13 bases left in between. This CDR3 spans 13 amino acids. In germline, CDR1 is MNHEY, CDR2 SMNVEV (reference sequence). CDR3 nucleotide sequence: TGTGCCACACCTGGGGTCACCACAGATACGCAGTATTTT. This encodes CATPGVTTDTQYF.

V and J are TRBV28 and TRBJ1-6, with 9 bases matching TRBD1. Germline lookup yields CDR1 MDHEN and CDR2 SYDVKM. J lost 8 bases, V lost 8 bases, and 7 bases had no gene match. The CDR3 consists of 14 residues. The CDR3 is CASGSGQGDSPLHF. CDR3 DNA sequence: TGTGCCAGCGGCTCGGGACAGGGCGATTCACCCCTCCACTTT.

This chain uses TRBV15 with TRBJ2-7, with D possibly being TRBD2 (5 bases). This CDR3 comprises 16 residues. Trimming removed 0 bases from V and 6 bases from J, with 18 bases in between. From germline, CDR1 is LNHNV and CDR2 YYDKDF (reference sequence). The CDR3 here is CATSRDNLATLREQYF. DNA of the CDR3: TGTGCCACCAGCAGAGATAATCTAGCTACCCTTCGCGAGCAGTACTTC. Filled out from reference TRBV15 and TRBJ2-7, the complete variable domain reads DAMVIQNPRYQVTQFGKPVTLSCSQTLNHNVMYWYQQKSSQAPKLLFHYYDKDFNNEADTPDNFQSRRPNTSFCFLDIRSPGLGDTAMYLCATSRDNLATLREQYFGPGTRLTVT.

The chain recombines TRBV11-1 with TRBJ2-2; D is ambiguous. CDR1 and CDR2 (germline): SGHAT, FQDESV (reference sequence). This CDR3 spans 14 amino acids. Trimming took off 3 bases at V and 2 bases at J, with 7 bases between the two ends. This CDR3 reads CASSFHGNTGELFF. The CDR3, as DNA: TGTGCCAGCAGCTTCCACGGAAACACCGGGGAGCTGTTTTTT. Variable domain in full (rest from reference TRBV11-1 and TRBJ2-2): EAEVAQSPRYKITEKSQAVAFWCDPISGHATLYWYRQILGQGPELLVQFQDESVVDDSQLPKDRFSAERLKGVDSTLKIQPAELGDSAMYLCASSFHGNTGELFFGEGSRLTVL.

The CDR3 region is CASSQMGLAGLGTDTQYF. The CDR3 region has the DNA TGTGCCAGCAGCCAAATGGGACTAGCGGGACTAGGCACAGATACGCAGTATTTT. This sequence joins TRBV14 and TRBJ2-3; 13 nucleotides agree with TRBD2. The V gene's germline CDR1 is SGHDN and CDR2 FVKESK. V was pared by 2 bases and J by 1 base, with 6 bases of the junction left unmatched. The CDR3 length is 18 residues.

The chain's CDR3 is CASSKGGRNTIYF. The CDR3 coding sequence is TGTGCCAGCAGCAAAGGGGGGAGAAACACCATATATTTT. The gene calls are TRBV21-1 and TRBJ1-3. TRBV21-1 is shown as a pseudogene. The CDR3 is 13 amino acids.

This clone is a singleton in its sample. The chain carries TRBV27 and TRBJ2-2; 15 bases are a match to TRBD2. V was pared by 3 bases and J by 6 bases, with 5 bases of the junction left unmatched. From germline, CDR1 is MNHEY and CDR2 SMNVEV (reference sequence). The CDR3 is 17 amino acids. The CDR3 loop is CASSLGLAGGIAGELFF. CDR3 coding DNA: TGTGCCAGCAGTTTGGGACTAGCGGGAGGAATCGCCGGGGAGCTGTTTTTT.

This clone was recorded only once. The rearrangement uses TRBV15 and TRBJ2-1; unclear D gene. Trimming left V 0 bases short and J 8 bases short, with 8 bases between. The CDR3 has 13 residues. CDR1 is LNHNV and CDR2 is YYDKDF in the germline V gene (reference sequence). CDR3 sequence: CATSRDSVDEQFF. In DNA, the CDR3 is TGTGCCACCAGCAGAGATTCGGTCGATGAGCAGTTCTTC.

The gene calls are TRBV19 and TRBJ1-3; TRBD1 matches at 7 bases. The CDR3 is 15 amino acids. V lost 6 bases and J lost 2; bases outside the gene matches: 7. In germline, CDR1 is LNHDA, CDR2 SQIVND (reference sequence). CDR3 sequence (DNA): TGTGCCAGTAGCCAAGGGGGCGCCCCTGGAAACACCATATATTTT. Translation: CASSQGGAPGNTIYF.

The rearrangement uses TRBV28 and TRBJ1-5; TRBD1 might be the D (5 bases). The germline V gene has CDR1 MDHEN and CDR2 SYDVKM. The CDR3 extends over 14 amino acids. V gave up 5 bases and J gave up 4 bases, with 12 bases separating them. The CDR3 region has the DNA TGTGCCAGCAGTCGGGACGGGCAAAATCAGCCCCAGCATTTT. Residues: CASSRDGQNQPQHF. Using reference TRBV28 and TRBJ1-5 for the parts outside the CDR3, the full variable domain is DVKVTQSSRYLVKRTGEKVFLECVQDMDHENMFWYRQDPGLGLRLIYFSYDVKMKEKGDIPEGYSVSREKKERFSLILESASTNQTSMYLCASSRDGQNQPQHFGDGTRLSIL.

The sample holds a few counts of this clone. The chain is built from TRBV28 and TRBJ1-5; D possibly corresponds to TRBD1 (5 bases). Germline CDR1 is MDHEN and CDR2 is SYDVKM. This CDR3 region has 15 residues. The V gene lost 4 bases and the J gene lost 2 bases, with 12 bases spanning the gap. CDR3 loop: CASSWGPSGNQPQHF. Written as DNA, the CDR3 is TGTGCCAGCAGTTGGGGACCGAGCGGCAATCAGCCCCAGCATTTT.

The genes are TRBV11-1 and TRBJ2-7; 9 bases match TRBD1. The CDR3 is 17 amino acids. V lost 2 bases to trimming and J lost 5 bases; unmatched junction nucleotides: 13. The germline CDR1 and CDR2 sequences are SGHAT and FQDESV (reference sequence). CDR3 coding DNA: TGTGCCAGCAGCTTATATTTAGCTGGGACAGGGAAAAACGAGCAGTACTTC. This codes for CASSLYLAGTGKNEQYF.

J is TRBJ1-4 and V is TRBV30, with a weak D call TRBD1 (5 bases). The germline V gene has CDR1 GTSNPN and CDR2 SVGIG (reference sequence). The V end was cut by 1 base, the J end by 0 bases, with 15 bases between. The CDR3 sequence is 17 residues long. Here the CDR3 reads CAWSAHPTGSTNEKLFF. The CDR3 DNA reads as TGTGCCTGGAGTGCCCACCCTACAGGATCAACTAATGAAAAACTGTTTTTT.

This clone was counted once. V gene TRBV18 combines with J gene TRBJ2-3; D not resolved. Germline CDR1 reads KGHSH; CDR2 reads LQKENI. Trimming took 2 bases from V and 2 from J, leaving 8 bases between them. The CDR3 runs 14 residues. This CDR3 reads CASSPTSTTDTQYF. CDR3 DNA sequence: TGTGCCAGCTCACCAACCTCCACCACAGATACGCAGTATTTT.

V is TRBV7-2 and J is TRBJ2-7; 9 nucleotides match TRBD1. V trimming: 1 base; J trimming: 6 bases; junction bases outside the gene matches: 7. There are 15 residues in the CDR3. The V gene's germline CDR1 is SGHTA and CDR2 FQGNSA. The CDR3 is CASSLEGQGFSEQYF. DNA for the CDR3: TGTGCCAGCAGCTTAGAAGGACAGGGGTTTTCCGAGCAGTACTTC.

The rearrangement joins TRBV19 to TRBJ1-1; TRBD1 might be the D (5 bases). CDR1 is LNHDA and CDR2 is SQIVND in the germline V gene (reference sequence). This CDR3 has 12 amino acids. V shed 3 bases and J shed 6 bases, with 8 bases lying between them. The CDR3 DNA sequence: TGTGCCAGTAGTATGGGACTCTCTGAAGCTTTCTTT. It yields the protein CASSMGLSEAFF.

The chain links TRBV9 to TRBJ2-1, with D possibly TRBD2 on 7 matching bases. Trimming left V 0 bases short and J 5 bases short, with 15 bases between. The CDR3 sequence is 16 residues long. In germline, CDR1 is SGDLS, CDR2 YYNGEE. Here the CDR3 DNA reads TGTGCCAGCAGCGTAGATCTCCGGGGGGCCCACAATGAGCAGTTCTTC. This codes for CASSVDLRGAHNEQFF.

CDR3 loop: CASSSVREQYF. The DNA of the CDR3 is TGTGCCAGCAGTTCCGTACGCGAGCAGTACTTC. The chain is built from TRBV7-8 and TRBJ2-7, with D uncertain. With 6 bases removed from V and 6 bases from J, the gap between germline ends came to 9 bases. CDR3 length: 11 amino acids. Germline loops: CDR1 SGHVS, CDR2 FQNEAQ.

The chain carries TRBV27 and TRBJ2-7; D is undetermined. Germline CDR1 is MNHEY and CDR2 is SMNVEV (reference sequence). CDR3 length equals 16 residues. With 5 bases removed from V and 3 bases from J, the gap between germline ends came to 20 bases. In DNA form, the CDR3 reads TGTGCCAGCAGTCCCTCGCCGACGCAGTGGGGCTACGAGCAGTACTTC. As protein: CASSPSPTQWGYEQYF.

The chain is built from TRBV6-5 and TRBJ2-5; D ambiguous. This CDR3 region has 11 residues. Germline CDR1 reads MNHEY; CDR2 reads SVGAGI. V lost 8 bases, J lost 7 bases, and 11 bases lay in between. CDR3 nucleotide sequence: TGTGCCAGCGGACCACTTTGGACCCAGTACTTC. Residues: CASGPLWTQYF.

The J gene is TRBJ1-1, the V gene TRBV4-2; D is unclear. The CDR3 is made up of 13 amino acids. Per germline, CDR1 LGHNA and CDR2 YNFKEQ. The V gene lost 3 bases and the J gene lost 4 bases, with 9 bases spanning the gap. The CDR3 here is CASSQPMVTEAFF. For the CDR3, the DNA is TGTGCCAGCAGCCAGCCCATGGTCACTGAAGCTTTCTTT.

J is TRBJ1-1 and V is TRBV28; D call uncertain. The V gene's germline CDR1 is MDHEN and CDR2 SYDVKM. Between the trimmed V and J ends, which lost 3 bases and 1 base, there was a span of 6 bases. The length of the CDR3 is 13 residues. CDR3 DNA sequence: TGTGCCAGCAGTTTTGTTGGGAACACTGAAGCTTTCTTT. It yields the protein CASSFVGNTEAFF.